The sequence of this T cell receptor beta chain was determined in a study of immune characteristics of hereditary and idiopathic chronic pancreatitis. General notes on the study: The study examined local immune cells and TCRbeta repertoires in the pancreas in hereditary and idiopathic chronic pancreatitis, using control pancreases from organ donors for comparison. The gDNA-based approach was selected because minimal in vitro experimental manipulation of pancreas-infiltrating T cells was involved. In total, 4 or 5 control pancreases, about seven hereditary chronic pancreatitis pancreases and about six idiopathic chronic pancreatitis pancreases underwent TCRbeta sequencing. On the study overall, not on this receptor specifically: Compared with controls, TCRbeta repertoire diversity was significantly higher and clonality was lower in both chronic pancreatitis groups. Chronic pancreatitis caused by alcohol use was excluded from the study.

To prepare the library, the immunoSEQ multiplex PCR assay was applied. The TCRbeta CDR3 region and neighboring sequences were amplified from pancreatic genomic DNA and then sequenced. The source study handled its data this way. Repertoire diversity was assessed as a mean normalized Shannon-Wiener index, together with productive clonality and counts of productive rearrangements. The nonparametric Mann-Whitney U test was used to compare repertoire metrics between the control and chronic pancreatitis groups. Shared clonotypes were defined as CDR3beta sequences with identical amino acid composition and length across subjects. TCRdb stores this immuneACCESS table with in-frame sequences only. Part of the clones is absent; in the studies checked, under half of the shortfall reflects unresolved V genes, and no reason is known for the rest. The V and J calls and clone size were taken over from that table, and D and trimming were inferred from the DNA. The sample profile shows roughly 600 clones; about 65% of them were found once. The top ten constitute approximately 30% of the sample.

About this clone: No cognate antigen has been identified for it. No much larger clone is present one base from it, and per-base qualities are unavailable.

Control pancreas tissue came from deceased organ donors with no known pancreatic disease, processed through the same islet isolation procedure as patient tissue. For TCRbeta sequencing, genomic DNA was extracted directly from bulk pancreas tissue, without T cell sorting. Pancreas tissues from patients and organ donors were collected consecutively at two US centers. The specimen sequenced was pancreas tissue. The sequence was obtained from a human donor who was a deceased organ donor serving as a healthy control.

The bases are TGTGCCAGCAGCCCCGGGGCAGGGAACACCGGGGAGCTGTTTTTT. Translated, it gives CASSPGAGNTGELFF. The chain links TRBV5-4 with TRBJ2-2, with a tentative D call of TRBD1 or TRBD2, each matching 5 bases. Via the germline V gene (reference sequence), CDR1 is SGHNT and CDR2 YYREEE. There are 15 amino acids in the CDR3, from cysteine to phenylalanine inclusive. Here the CDR3 DNA is all that survives: 45 bases in frame from base 1. At the junction V is shortened by 4 bases and J by 1 base, with 11 bases in between. Outside the CDR3, residues come from the reference TRBV5-4 and TRBJ2-2 proteins, so the full variable domain is: ETGVTQSPTHLIKTRGQQVTLRCSSQSGHNTVSWYQQALGQGPQFIFQYYREEENGRGNFPPRFSGLQFPNYSSELNVNALELDDSALYLCASSPGAGNTGELFFGEGSRLTVL.